The 5 T cell receptor beta chains in this list originate from one sample, sequenced in a study of blood T cell repertoires in COVID-19. Method: immunoSEQ multiplex PCR; TCRdb's copy keeps in-frame clones and lacks some. The sample has about 54,000 clones, approximately 85% seen once. The sample was peripheral blood. These receptors all stem from a human donor in a cohort sampled during active COVID-19.

The chain combines TRBV27 with TRBJ1-5; D remains ambiguous. The CDR3 is 14 residues long. V gave up 6 bases and J gave up 5 bases, with 14 bases separating them. CDR1 is MNHEY and CDR2 is SMNVEV in the germline V gene (reference sequence). CDR3 sequence: CASSPSGKDQPQHF. The CDR3 region has the DNA TGTGCCAGCAGCCCAAGCGGGAAAGATCAGCCCCAGCATTTT.

The V and J genes are TRBV30 and TRBJ2-1; D is perhaps TRBD2 (7 bases). CDR3 length equals 12 residues. Trimming removed 8 bases at V and 9 bases at J, with 17 bases between. Germline V gene lookup returns CDR1 GTSNPN and CDR2 SVGIG (reference sequence). CDR3 bases: TGTGCCGGAGGGGGGGGGCCCGGTGAGCAGTTCTTC. Amino acid sequence: CAGGGGPGEQFF. Full variable domain (remainder filled in from reference TRBV30 and TRBJ2-1): SQTIHQWPATLVQPVGSPLSLECTVEGTSNPNLYWYRQAAGRGLQLLFYSVGIGQISSEVPQNLSASRPQDRQFILSSKKLLLSDSGFYLCAGGGGPGEQFFGPGTRLTVL.

This clone was detected only once. This rearrangement joins TRBV10-3 to TRBJ2-1; D not certain. Germline V lookup: CDR1 ENHRY, CDR2 SYGVKD. Between the trimmed V and J ends, which lost 0 bases and 7 bases, there was a span of 10 bases. There are 14 residues in the CDR3. CDR3: CAISESTRLNEQFF. DNA of the CDR3: TGTGCCATCAGTGAGTCGACTCGACTGAATGAGCAGTTCTTC.

V is TRBV19 and J is TRBJ2-7; 12 bases fit TRBD2. CDR1 and CDR2 from the germline V gene are LNHDA and SQIVND (reference sequence). The CDR3 length is 17 residues. V lost 0 bases to trimming and J lost 0 bases; unmatched junction nucleotides: 3. DNA of the CDR3: TGTGCCAGTAGTATAGATCGGACTAGCGGGACCTCCTACGAGCAGTACTTC. Amino acids: CASSIDRTSGTSYEQYF.

The chain has TRBV28 and TRBJ2-7; 10 bases agree with TRBD1. The CDR3 has 14 residues. Germline V gene sequence: CDR1 MDHEN, CDR2 SYDVKM. Trimming at V came to 7 bases and at J to 4 bases, leaving 7 bases not matched to a gene. The CDR3, as DNA: TGTGCCAGCAACTCCGGGACAGGGGTTTACGAGCAGTACTTC. Amino acids: CASNSGTGVYEQYF.